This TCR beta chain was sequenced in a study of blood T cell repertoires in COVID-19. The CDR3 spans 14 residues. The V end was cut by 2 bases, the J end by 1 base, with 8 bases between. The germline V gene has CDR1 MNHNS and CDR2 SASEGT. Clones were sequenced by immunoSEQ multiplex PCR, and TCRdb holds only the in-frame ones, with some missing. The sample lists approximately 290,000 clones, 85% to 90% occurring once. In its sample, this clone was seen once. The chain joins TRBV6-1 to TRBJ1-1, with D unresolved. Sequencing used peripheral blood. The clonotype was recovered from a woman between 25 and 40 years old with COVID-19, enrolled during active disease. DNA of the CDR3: TGTGCCAGCAGTGAACGGGTAAAGAACACTGAAGCTTTCTTT. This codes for CASSERVKNTEAFF.